These T cell receptor beta chains were read from a single sample in a study of blood T cell repertoires in COVID-19. Sequencing used immunoSEQ multiplex PCR; TCRdb keeps in-frame clones, though not all of them. The sample lists 400,000 to 550,000 clones, more than 85% seen once, with 4% to 5.5% in the top ten. Specimen: peripheral blood. These receptors all come from a woman aged 25 to 39 with acute or convalescent COVID-19. Both conserved end residues are part of each CDR3. A D gene is named only where the DNA matches it firmly.

d_gene,v_gene,j_gene,CDR3aa,CDR3nt
-,TRBV7-9,TRBJ2-7,CASSPTGLRYEQYF,TGTGCCAGCAGCCCGACAGGATTGAGGTACGAGCAGTACTTC
TRBD1,TRBV4-1,TRBJ1-1,CASRRTGTEAFF,TGCGCCAGCAGGCGGACAGGGACTGAAGCTTTCTTT
TRBD1,TRBV6-5,TRBJ1-5,CASSYYRGHSNQPQHF,TGTGCCAGCAGTTACTACAGGGGGCATAGCAATCAGCCCCAGCATTTT
-,TRBV10-3,TRBJ1-1,CAISDGEGTEAFF,TGTGCCATCAGTGACGGGGAGGGAACTGAAGCTTTCTTT
TRBD1,TRBV7-8,TRBJ1-2,CASSFPTGTGPDYGYTF,TGTGCCAGCAGCTTCCCTACCGGGACAGGACCCGACTATGGCTACACCTTC
TRBD1,TRBV29-1,TRBJ1-1,CSVFGQGVGEAFF,TGCAGCGTATTCGGACAGGGGGTAGGGGAAGCTTTCTTT
-,TRBV21-1,TRBJ2-1,CASSPPRGATYNEQFF,TGTGCCAGCAGCCCACCCCGGGGGGCTACCTACAATGAGCAGTTCTTC
TRBD2,TRBV19,TRBJ2-2,CASGGDIHTGELFF,TGTGCCAGCGGGGGGGACATACACACCGGGGAGCTGTTTTTT
-,TRBV5-4,TRBJ2-1,CASSLDGGVTYNEQFF,TGTGCCAGCAGCTTGGATGGCGGGGTCACCTACAATGAGCAGTTCTTC
-,TRBV18,TRBJ1-3,CASSPYSYSGNTIYF,TGTGCCAGCTCACCGTATAGCTACTCTGGAAACACCATATATTTT
-,TRBV19,TRBJ1-2,CASSTSVDYGYTF,TGTGCCAGTAGTACCTCGGTGGACTATGGCTACACCTTC
TRBD2,TRBV7-2,TRBJ2-5,CASSLERGGRKTQYF,TGTGCCAGCAGCTTAGAGCGGGGGGGTAGGAAGACCCAGTACTTC